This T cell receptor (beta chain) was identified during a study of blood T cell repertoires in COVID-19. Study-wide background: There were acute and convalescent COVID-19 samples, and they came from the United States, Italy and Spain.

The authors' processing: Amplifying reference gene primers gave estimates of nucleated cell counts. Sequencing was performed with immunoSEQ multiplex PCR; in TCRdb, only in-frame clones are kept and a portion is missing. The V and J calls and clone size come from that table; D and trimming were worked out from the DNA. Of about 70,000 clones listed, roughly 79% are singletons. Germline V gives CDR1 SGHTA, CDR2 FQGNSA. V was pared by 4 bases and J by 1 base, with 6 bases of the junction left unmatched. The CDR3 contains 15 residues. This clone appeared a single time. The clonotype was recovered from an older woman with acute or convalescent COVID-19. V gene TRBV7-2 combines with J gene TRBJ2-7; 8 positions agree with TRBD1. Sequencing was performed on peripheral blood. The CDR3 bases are TGTGCCAGCAGCTCCAGGGGGCTACTATCCTACGAGCAGTACTTC. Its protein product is CASSSRGLLSYEQYF.